A single sample is the source of the 16 T cell receptor beta chains below, sequenced in a study of T-cell reconstitution after alpha-beta-depleted transplantation in children. Unique molecular identifiers were incorporated during preparation of the TCRbeta library. MiXCR, applied by TCRdb to the PCR reads, yields one record per CDR3 protein. The sample lists approximately 47,000 distinct CDR3 sequences; about 47% were seen once. This specimen was peripheral blood, taken before TCRalphabeta/CD19-depleted stem cell transplant. The source is a boy under two years old with SCID, due to receive a stem cell transplant.

The chain has TRBV3-1 and TRBJ1-1; a possible D gene is TRBD1 (6 bases). From germline, CDR1 is LGHDT and CDR2 YNNKEL (reference sequence). This CDR3 is 14 amino acids long. With 6 bases removed from V and 6 bases from J, the gap between germline ends came to 17 bases. CDR3 bases: TGTGCCAGCAGGCCTAATACGGGGGGGCCTGAAGCTTTCTTT. Its protein is CASRPNTGGPEAFF.

V gene TRBV11-2 combines with J gene TRBJ2-1; D is uncertain. Germline V CDR1 and CDR2: SGHAT, FQNNGV. The CDR3 has 16 residues. V was clipped by 1 base and J by 3 bases, with 13 bases between them. The CDR3, as DNA: TGTGCCAGCAGCTTAGGGGTCCTCCTTTACTACAATGAGCAGTTCTTC. Protein product: CASSLGVLLYYNEQFF.

The chain is built from TRBV11-2 and TRBJ1-5; D gene ambiguous. This CDR3 spans 12 amino acids. V dropped 5 bases and J dropped 7 bases, with 9 bases sitting between them. Germline CDR1 SGHAT, CDR2 FQNNGV. The CDR3 DNA reads TGTGCCAGCAGCAATCTGGGGCAGCCCCAGCATTTT. The encoded protein is CASSNLGQPQHF.

This chain links TRBV29-1 with TRBJ2-5, with 8 bases matching TRBD2. CDR3 length: 13 amino acids. The junction had 8 bases not matched to a gene; V was cut back by 6 bases and J by 5 bases. CDR1 is SQVTM, CDR2 ANQGSEA, per germline. In DNA form, the CDR3 reads TGCAGCGTAGCGGGGGCTCGGAGGGAGACCCAGTACTTC. Encoded protein: CSVAGARRETQYF.

This chain links TRBV7-9 with TRBJ2-2; D is unclear. Germline CDR1 reads SEHNR; CDR2 reads FQNEAQ (reference sequence). V dropped 4 bases and J dropped 6 bases, with 15 bases sitting between them. The length of the CDR3 is 15 residues. The chain's CDR3 is CASSYRFDRAGELFF. CDR3 bases: TGTGCCAGCAGCTACCGTTTCGACCGCGCCGGGGAGCTGTTTTTT.

This clonotype came up a few times. The genes are TRBV7-9 and TRBJ2-7; TRBD2 agrees at 8 bases. V lost 3 bases to trimming and J lost 3 bases; unmatched junction nucleotides: 4. The CDR3 spans 14 residues. Germline V lookup: CDR1 SEHNR, CDR2 FQNEAQ (reference sequence). The CDR3 DNA sequence: TGTGCCAGCAGCTTCAGCGGGGGAGGCTACGAGCAGTACTTC. This encodes CASSFSGGGYEQYF.

Details on this clonotype: The junction departs from the called germline gene at one end, perhaps through a read error. This CDR3 reads CASSLSTDALDF. The CDR3, as DNA: TGTGCCAGCAGTCTTTCGACGGACGCCTTAGACTTC. The gene calls are TRBV7-9 and TRBJ2-7; D remains ambiguous. The CDR3 length is 12 residues. Per germline, CDR1 SEHNR and CDR2 FQNEAQ (reference sequence).

The chain has TRBV7-9 and TRBJ2-5, with D possibly matching TRBD2 (5 bases). The germline V gene encodes CDR1 SEHNR and CDR2 FQNEAQ (reference sequence). Trimming shortened V by 9 bases and J by 7 bases, and 18 bases separated the two germline ends. The CDR3 is made up of 13 amino acids. CDR3 residues: CASSGRSAGTQYF. The CDR3 coding sequence is TGTGCCAGTTCGGGAAGGAGCGCGGGGACCCAGTACTTC.

The chain joins TRBV9 to TRBJ2-5, with D tentatively TRBD2 (5 bases). Trimming shortened V by 0 bases and J by 1 base, and 10 bases separated the two germline ends. The CDR3 contains 15 residues. Germline assignment: CDR1 SGDLS and CDR2 YYNGEE. CDR3 bases: TGTGCCAGCAGCGTAGTAGACTACCCCCAAGAGACCCAGTACTTC. This gives the protein CASSVVDYPQETQYF.

The chain links TRBV5-1 to TRBJ2-1; a possible D gene is TRBD2 (6 bases). V was pared by 0 bases and J by 1 base, with 11 bases between. CDR1 and CDR2 (germline): SGHRS, YFSETQ. CDR3 length: 16 residues. CDR3 coding DNA: TGCGCCAGCAGCTTGGGAGCAGGGAGGTCCTACAATGAGCAGTTCTTC. Translated, it gives CASSLGAGRSYNEQFF.

This sequence joins TRBV19 and TRBJ2-5, with a tentative D call TRBD2 (6 bases). The CDR3 consists of 13 residues. Germline V gene lookup returns CDR1 LNHDA and CDR2 SQIVND (reference sequence). Trimming removed 5 bases at V and 4 bases at J, with 11 bases between. The CDR3 nucleotides read TGTGCCAGTAGTCCGGGAGTACGAGAGACCCAGTACTTC. Protein sequence: CASSPGVRETQYF. The full variable domain, its missing parts supplied by reference TRBV19 and TRBJ2-5, is DGGITQSPKYLFRKEGQNVTLSCEQNLNHDAMYWYRQDPGQGLRLIYYSQIVNDFQKGDIAEGYSVSREKKESFPLTVTSAQKNPTAFYLCASSPGVRETQYFGPGTRLLVL.

V gene TRBV7-2 combines with J gene TRBJ2-5; D unclear. The V and J ends lost 6 bases and 2 bases respectively, with 16 bases between them. From germline, CDR1 is SGHTA and CDR2 FQGNSA. The CDR3 contains 15 residues. The CDR3 reads CASSPRQRRQETQYF. The CDR3, as DNA: TGTGCCAGCAGTCCAAGGCAGCGACGGCAAGAGACCCAGTACTTC.

This clonotype has a handful of counts. V and J are TRBV5-1 and TRBJ2-2; a weak D match, TRBD1 (5 bases). The CDR3 is 14 amino acids. With 5 bases removed from V and 4 bases from J, the gap between germline ends came to 12 bases. Germline CDR1 and CDR2: SGHRS and YFSETQ. The CDR3 sequence is CASRGLGATGELFF. The CDR3 DNA is TGCGCCAGCAGGGGGTTAGGGGCCACCGGGGAGCTGTTTTTT.

The chain couples TRBV4-1 to TRBJ1-1; unclear D gene. The CDR3 consists of 12 residues. Trimming removed 7 bases from V and 11 bases from J, with 17 bases in between. Germline CDR1 reads MGHRA; CDR2 reads YSYEKL. The CDR3 spells CASIGLQSTAFF. The CDR3 bases are TGCGCCAGCATAGGGCTACAGTCGACGGCTTTCTTT.

There are a few counts of this clonotype. The chain combines TRBV19 with TRBJ2-7, with 12 bases that match TRBD1. From germline, CDR1 is LNHDA and CDR2 SQIVND (reference sequence). This CDR3 contains 16 residues. V lost 4 bases to trimming and J lost 7 bases; unmatched junction nucleotides: 11. This chain's CDR3 is CASSTAGTGGAGEQYF. In nucleotides, the CDR3 is TGTGCCAGTAGTACCGCCGGGACAGGGGGCGCGGGGGAGCAGTACTTC.

The rearrangement uses TRBV20-1 and TRBJ2-1, with 8 bases fitting TRBD2. The germline gives CDR1 DFQATT, CDR2 SNEGSKA (reference sequence). This CDR3 spans 16 amino acids. With V trimmed by 4 bases and J by 4 bases, 12 bases remained unmatched. CDR3 sequence: CSAILHRAGVYNEQFF. The CDR3 bases are TGCAGTGCTATTCTCCACCGAGCGGGGGTATACAATGAGCAGTTCTTC.